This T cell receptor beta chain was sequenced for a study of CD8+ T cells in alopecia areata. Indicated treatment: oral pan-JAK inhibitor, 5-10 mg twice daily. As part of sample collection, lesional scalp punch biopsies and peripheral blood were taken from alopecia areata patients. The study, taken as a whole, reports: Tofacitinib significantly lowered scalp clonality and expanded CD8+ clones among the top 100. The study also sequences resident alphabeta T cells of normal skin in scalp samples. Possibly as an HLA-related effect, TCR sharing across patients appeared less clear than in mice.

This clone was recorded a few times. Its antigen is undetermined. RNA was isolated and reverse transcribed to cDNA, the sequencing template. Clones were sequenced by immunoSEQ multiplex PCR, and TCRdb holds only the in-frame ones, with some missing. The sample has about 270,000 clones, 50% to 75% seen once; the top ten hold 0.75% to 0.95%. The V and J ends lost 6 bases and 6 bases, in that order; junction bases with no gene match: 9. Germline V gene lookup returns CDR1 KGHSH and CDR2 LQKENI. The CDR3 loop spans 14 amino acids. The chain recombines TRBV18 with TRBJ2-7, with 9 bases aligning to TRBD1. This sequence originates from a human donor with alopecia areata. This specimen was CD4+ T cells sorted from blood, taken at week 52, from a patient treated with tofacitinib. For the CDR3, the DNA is TGTGCCAGCTCGTCCCGGGACAGGGTCGCCGAGCAGTACTTC. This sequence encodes CASSSRDRVAEQYF.